This T cell receptor beta chain was observed in a study of blood T cells in healthy people across ages (dated by TCRdb to between 2015 and 2017). Background on the whole study: In model experiments, template switching captured roughly one uniquely barcoded TCR beta cDNA molecule for every two T cells. Using deep sequencing normalized with unique cDNA molecular identifiers, the study measured how TCR beta repertoire diversity changes with age. Donors were grouped into four age groups: young (average about 15 years), middle-aged (around 39), aged (around 60) and long-lived (around 80). Two additional independent replicas of 1 million unique cDNA reads from the same blood draw were analyzed for two donors (one aged 18 to 30 and one aged 80 or older). The research as a whole found: Donor CMV infection status was unknown, potentially confounding age-related changes in expanded clonotypes. Estimates of total diversity based on one million sequenced T cells were regarded as lower bounds and as underestimates. Compared with the aged group, more naive CD4+ T cells, fewer expanded clones and increased TCR diversity were shown by the long-lived group, suggesting age selection. Bulk unsorted PBMC profiling prevented conclusive comparison of naive and antigen-experienced compartments. Observed TCR beta diversity correlated strongly with the percentage of naive T cells measured by flow cytometry. Observed TCR beta diversity per million T cells fell roughly linearly with age, and a significant reduction was already apparent by age roughly 40.

Systemically healthy Caucasian individuals from Russia, some 36 in total and aged about 6 to 95 years, were included as donors. Each donor gave 9.5 to 10 milliliters of peripheral blood, drawn into EDTA-treated Vacutainer tubes. Ficoll-Paque density-gradient centrifugation was used to isolate PBMCs, with at least 6.5 million obtained per sample. Total RNA, at least 6 micrograms per sample, was extracted from PBMCs with Trizol reagent. For every donor, flow cytometry on a PBMC aliquot measured the percentage of naive CD45RAhigh/CD27high T cells. CDR3 length: 15 amino acids, cysteine to phenylalanine. Only the CDR3 part of the read is kept: 45 bases, read in frame from the first base. Cut back by 7 bases and 4 bases, the V and J ends lie 18 bases apart. The germline V gene (reference sequence) gives CDR1 as WNHNN and CDR2 as SYGVQD. The library was built by means of 5' RACE. Sequencing was performed on an Illumina HiSeq 2500. A second roughly 6 to 11 cycle PCR used a sample-barcoded 5' primer and a J-beta primer mix. A template-switch 5' adaptor carrying 12 random nucleotides introduced a unique molecular identifier onto each TCR beta cDNA molecule. Each sample yielded at least 2.5 million CDR3-containing paired-end reads. First-strand cDNA was synthesized from all RNA with the Mint cDNA synthesis kit, primed by a TRBC-specific oligonucleotide. Following uracil-DNA glycosylase treatment, a first 18-cycle PCR with universal primers M1SS and BC2_uni_R was performed on all cDNA. Under the source paper's analysis protocol: Each sample was normalized by randomly selecting 1 million high-quality reads, each carrying a distinct molecular identifier. Instead of being binned into consensus sequences, reads with shared molecular identifiers were discarded. MiTCR, run with a Q25 quality threshold and the strictest error-elimination algorithm, handled CDR3 identification, clonotype clustering and error correction. A nonparametric unseen species model with Euler transformation was used to estimate lower-bound total TCR beta diversity. The public reads were reanalyzed by TCRdb: fastp trimming at Q25, MiXCR alignment, in-frame beta chains only. Merged by CDR3 protein, the rows form single entries marked with the most common genes and DNA. Clone size and V and J calls follow TCRdb, not the original study. The sample profile shows 500,000 to 650,000 distinct CDR3 sequences; 25% to 35% of them were found once. In total, the top ten clones hold approximately 3.6% of the sample.

This clonotype was detected a few times. No antigen is known for it. The sample holds no much larger clone one base away, and base qualities are not on file. These data were likewise used in another study, on T cells of mothers and their children. The second paper states: The donors were nine systemically healthy Caucasian individuals, made up of three mothers and their six children. cDNA synthesis used all of the extracted RNA, with approximately 1.6 ug of RNA in each 15 ul reaction. Sample barcodes and 2-4 random nucleotides were added via the M1S primer in the second PCR. More than 8 million TCR beta CDR3 reads were obtained from each mother, and millions of reads were obtained from each child. Thymic selection shapes the output of TCR recombination in a similar way in related and unrelated pairs, and inherited differences have a minor effect. Related mother-child pairs always showed normalized repertoire overlap that was slightly higher than in unrelated mother-child pairs, though the difference was never significant. No persistent microchimeric T cell clones were found, with a detection sensitivity of roughly 99 clones per million clonotypes. Deep NGS was used in the study to compare the TCR beta repertoires of mothers and children and to look for features that separate related mother-child pairs from unrelated individuals. The mean age was roughly 36 +/- 4 years for the mothers and roughly 10 +/- 4 years for the children. Libraries were sequenced on Illumina HiSeq 2000 with 100+100 nt paired-end reads after adapter ligation with NEBNext reagents. To avoid cross-contamination, the mother libraries and the child libraries were prepared a month apart and sequenced in separate runs. Between roughly 500,000 and 2,300,000 distinct TCR beta clonotypes were identified per donor. Naive TCR beta clonotypes were estimated from low-frequency clonotypes matched to each donor's FACS-determined naive share, without sorting.

Recombination connected TRBV10-1 to TRBJ2-3; tentative D gene TRBD2, with 5 bases matching. The receptor was isolated from a boy aged 2 to 10 in good health. Material: blood. For the CDR3, the sequence is CASTITRRPADTQYF. The DNA sequence reads TGCGCCAGCACAATCACTCGGAGGCCAGCAGATACGCAGTATTTT.